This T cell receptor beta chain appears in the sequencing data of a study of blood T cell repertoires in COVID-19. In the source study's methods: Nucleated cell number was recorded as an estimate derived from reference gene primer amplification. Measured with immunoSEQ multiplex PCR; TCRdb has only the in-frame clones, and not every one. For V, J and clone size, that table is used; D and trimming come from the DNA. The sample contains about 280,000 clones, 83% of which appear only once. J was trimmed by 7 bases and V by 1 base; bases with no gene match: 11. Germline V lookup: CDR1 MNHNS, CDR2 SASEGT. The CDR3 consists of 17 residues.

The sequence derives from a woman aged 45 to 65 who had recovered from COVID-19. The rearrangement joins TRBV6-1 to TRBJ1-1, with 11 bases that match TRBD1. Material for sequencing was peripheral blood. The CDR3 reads CASSEVPGQGGVGEAFF. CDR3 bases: TGTGCCAGCAGTGAAGTTCCGGGACAGGGGGGAGTAGGTGAAGCTTTCTTT.